A single sample gave rise to the 29 T cell receptor beta chains below, sequenced in a study of blood T cells in healthy people across ages. Combining a sample-barcoded 5' primer with a J-beta primer mix, a second PCR ran for roughly 7 to 12 cycles. TCRdb ran MiXCR on the 5' RACE reads and lists one entry per CDR3 protein. The sample carries 1.5 million to 2 million distinct CDR3 sequences, about 30% recorded once. Sequenced sample: blood. The receptor set was obtained from a woman aged 25-40 years in good health.

This clonotype was counted at least ten times. V and J are TRBV7-9 and TRBJ1-2; D is uncertain. CDR3 size: 13 residues. The V gene's germline CDR1 is SEHNR and CDR2 FQNEAQ (reference sequence). With 5 bases removed from V and 4 bases from J, the gap between germline ends came to 11 bases. The CDR3, as DNA: TGTGCCAGCAGCCACCTAGGGTCCTATGGCTACACCTTC. Its translation: CASSHLGSYGYTF.

Comments on this clonotype: A read error may be the cause here, since a much bigger clone is one base away. The V gene is TRBV20-1, the J gene TRBJ2-5; D tentatively fits TRBD1 or TRBD2 (5 bases each). The CDR3 sequence is 16 residues long. Germline loops: CDR1 DFQATT, CDR2 SNEGSKA (reference sequence). Here the CDR3 reads CSAGDQRQLYQEAQYF. CDR3 nucleotide sequence: TGCAGTGCGGGGGACCAGCGCCAATTGTACCAAGAGGCCCAGTACTTC.

This clonotype has just a few counts. The chain links TRBV7-9 to TRBJ1-5; TRBD1 matches at 9 bases. This CDR3 comprises 15 residues. After removal of 1 base from V and 6 bases from J, the junction contained 4 bases not matched to a gene. The V gene's germline CDR1 is SEHNR and CDR2 FQNEAQ (reference sequence). CDR3 DNA: TGTGCCAGCAGCTTAGGGACAGGGGAGGCTCAGCCCCAGCATTTT. It codes for CASSLGTGEAQPQHF.

The chain carries TRBV5-6 and TRBJ2-1; D assignment may be TRBD1 or TRBD2 (5 bases each). The germline V gene encodes CDR1 SGHDT and CDR2 YYEEEE. The ends were cut back, 0 bases at V and 15 bases at J, with 13 bases in the middle. The CDR3 is made up of 12 amino acids. The CDR3 DNA reads as TGTGCCAGCAGCTTGGGAGTGGGGGATACGTTCTTC. This gives the protein CASSLGVGDTFF.

This clonotype appeared many times. The V gene is TRBV7-9, the J gene TRBJ2-7, with TRBD2 identical over 8 bases. The germline gives CDR1 SEHNR, CDR2 FQNEAQ (reference sequence). The CDR3 extends over 13 amino acids. The V and J ends lost 3 bases and 5 bases, in that order; junction bases with no gene match: 3. CDR3 nucleotide sequence: TGTGCCAGCAGCTTCAGCGGGAGCGACGAGCAGTACTTC. Translation gives CASSFSGSDEQYF.

The chain links TRBV9 to TRBJ2-5; tentative D call: TRBD2 (5 bases). The V end was cut by 0 bases, the J end by 2 bases, with 29 bases between. This CDR3 region has 21 residues. Germline loops: CDR1 SGDLS, CDR2 YYNGEE. The CDR3 coding sequence is TGTGCCAGCAGCGTAGGAGCCCTTGGGCGCGGGTTACTTTATATTCAAGAGACCCAGTACTTC. It translates to CASSVGALGRGLLYIQETQYF. Using reference TRBV9 and TRBJ2-5 for the parts outside the CDR3, the full variable domain is DSGVTQTPKHLITATGQRVTLRCSPRSGDLSVYWYQQSLDQGLQFLIQYYNGEERAKGNILERFSAQQFPDLHSELNLSSLELGDSALYFCASSVGALGRGLLYIQETQYFGPGTRLLVL.

The rearrangement joins TRBV20-1 to TRBJ1-2, with D tentatively TRBD1 (5 bases). The germline CDR1 and CDR2 sequences are DFQATT and SNEGSKA (reference sequence). Trimming removed 7 bases from V and 3 bases from J, with 12 bases in between. This CDR3 region has 12 residues. CDR3 coding DNA: TGCAGTGGTCAGGGATCGGACTATGGCTACACCTTC. Translating gives CSGQGSDYGYTF.

J is TRBJ2-1 and V is TRBV3-1; 11 positions match TRBD2. Trimming cost V 0 bases and J 8 bases; bases outside gene matches: 6. This CDR3 is 16 amino acids long. CDR1 LGHDT and CDR2 YNNKEL come from the germline V gene (reference sequence). CDR3 coding DNA: TGTGCCAGCAGCCAAGATACTAGCGGGAGAAGCTATGAGCAGTTCTTC. It yields the protein CASSQDTSGRSYEQFF.

The rearrangement links TRBV7-2 to TRBJ2-2, with a weak D call TRBD1 (6 bases). The CDR3 runs to 14 residues. V was shortened by 6 bases and J by 7 bases, with 15 bases between the two germline ends. Looked up from germline, CDR1 is SGHTA and CDR2 is FQGNSA. The chain's CDR3 is CASRPPQGGGELFF. The CDR3 DNA reads as TGTGCCAGCAGGCCTCCACAGGGTGGCGGGGAGCTGTTTTTT.

The chain couples TRBV12-3 or TRBV12-4 to TRBJ1-2; 10 nucleotides agree with TRBD1. Germline trimming cut 4 bases from V and 6 bases from J; bases unmatched to any gene: 5. The CDR3 extends over 14 amino acids. The CDR3 is CASSYGQGEDGYTF. The DNA of the CDR3 is TGTGCCAGCAGTTATGGACAGGGGGAGGATGGCTACACCTTC.

The CDR3: CASSSVRDAKNQPQHF. The CDR3 region has the DNA TGTGCCAGTAGTTCAGTCCGGGACGCCAAGAATCAGCCCCAGCATTTT. The rearrangement joins TRBV19 to TRBJ1-5; D perhaps matches TRBD1 (5 bases). The CDR3 length is 16 residues. Trimming pared 5 bases from V and 4 bases from J, leaving 18 bases between. CDR1 and CDR2 (germline): LNHDA, SQIVND (reference sequence).

The chain has TRBV15 and TRBJ2-7; D call uncertain. The CDR3 runs 14 residues. V lost 0 bases and J lost 6, with 12 bases in between. Germline CDR1 LNHNV, CDR2 YYDKDF (reference sequence). This CDR3 is CATSRENTRSEQYF. The CDR3 nucleotides are TGTGCCACCAGCAGAGAGAACACTCGGAGCGAGCAGTACTTC.

The J gene is TRBJ2-5, the V gene TRBV11-1, with TRBD2 as a possible D gene (7 bases). The CDR3 consists of 16 residues. The ends were cut back, 8 bases at V and 5 bases at J, with 24 bases in the middle. Germline loops: CDR1 SGHAT, CDR2 FQDESV (reference sequence). The CDR3 coding sequence is TGTGCCAGCTCCCGAGGGGGGGAGGAGGTCGAGGAGACCCAGTACTTC. Protein product: CASSRGGEEVEETQYF.

This clonotype was counted only a few times. J is TRBJ1-6 and V is TRBV11-2, with D perhaps TRBD1 (5 bases). Trimming pared 6 bases from V and 10 bases from J, leaving 16 bases between. CDR1 is SGHAT, CDR2 FQNNGV, per germline. This CDR3 has 14 amino acids. Here the CDR3 reads CASRSAGPGSPLHF. CDR3 DNA sequence: TGTGCCAGCAGGTCAGCGGGGCCTGGGTCACCCCTCCACTTT.

This clonotype was detected once. V gene TRBV6-5 combines with J gene TRBJ1-2, with TRBD1 matching 9 bases. Germline loops: CDR1 MNHEY, CDR2 SVGAGI. The trim removed 0 bases at V and 5 bases at J, leaving 10 bases unmatched. This CDR3 has 17 amino acids. The CDR3: CASSYSPTRTGVYGYTF. DNA for the CDR3: TGTGCCAGCAGTTACTCTCCTACCAGGACAGGGGTTTATGGCTACACCTTC.

A word on this clonotype: A much larger clone lies a single base off, so this may be a read error. V is TRBV7-2 and J is TRBJ2-1; 8 positions match TRBD1. V was clipped by 1 base and J by 6 bases; unmatched bases: 5. This CDR3 region has 15 residues. Germline V gives CDR1 SGHTA, CDR2 FQGNSA. CDR3 sequence (DNA): TGTACCAGCAGCTTAGGGGGGACAGGTCCCAATGAGCAGTTCTTC. It encodes CTSSLGGTGPNEQFF. The complete variable domain, with remaining parts taken from reference TRBV7-2 and TRBJ2-1, reads GAGVSQSPSNKVTEKGKDVELRCDPISGHTALYWYRQSLGQGLEFLIYFQGNSAPDKSGLPSDRFSAERTGGSVSTLTIQRTQQEDSAVYLCTSSLGGTGPNEQFFGPGTRLTVL.

This chain joins TRBV6-1 and TRBJ2-2, with D uncertain. CDR1 is MNHNS and CDR2 is SASEGT in the germline V gene. The V and J ends lost 6 bases and 1 base respectively, with 9 bases between them. The CDR3 length is 14 residues. The CDR3 sequence is CASRTVRNTGELFF. CDR3 in DNA: TGTGCCAGCAGGACGGTCAGGAACACCGGGGAGCTGTTTTTT.

V usage is TRBV7-2 and J usage is TRBJ1-2, with D tentatively TRBD1 (5 bases). The germline CDR1 and CDR2 sequences are SGHTA and FQGNSA. This CDR3 is built from 14 residues. With 4 bases removed from V and 2 bases from J, the gap between germline ends came to 11 bases. The CDR3 sequence: CASSSRVGNYGYTF. The CDR3 nucleotides read TGTGCCAGCAGCTCCAGGGTTGGGAACTATGGCTACACCTTC. The whole variable domain, remainder taken from reference TRBV7-2 and TRBJ1-2, is GAGVSQSPSNKVTEKGKDVELRCDPISGHTALYWYRQSLGQGLEFLIYFQGNSAPDKSGLPSDRFSAERTGGSVSTLTIQRTQQEDSAVYLCASSSRVGNYGYTFGSGTRLTVV.

This clonotype was observed a few times. A much larger clone differs from this one at a single base, so this may be a read error. The chain is built from TRBV5-1 and TRBJ2-1; possible D gene TRBD2, 7 bases. CDR1 is SGHRS and CDR2 is YFSETQ in the germline V gene. This CDR3 is built from 14 residues. Between the trimmed V and J ends, which lost 4 bases and 13 bases, there was a span of 21 bases. CDR3 amino acids: CASSLRGGPETQFF. For the CDR3, the DNA is TGCGCCAGCAGCCTAAGGGGGGGTCCAGAGACCCAGTTCTTC. Full variable domain (remainder filled in from reference TRBV5-1 and TRBJ2-1): KAGVTQTPRYLIKTRGQQVTLSCSPISGHRSVSWYQQTPGQGLQFLFEYFSETQRNKGNFPGRFSGRQFSNSRSEMNVSTLELGDSALYLCASSLRGGPETQFFGPGTRLTVL.

Details on this clonotype: It may be a read error: a sequence one base away is much more abundant. V is TRBV9 and J is TRBJ2-4; possibly TRBD2 for D (6 bases). In germline, CDR1 is SGDLS, CDR2 YYNGEE. There are 13 residues in the CDR3. Trimming stripped 2 bases from V and 7 bases from J, with 10 bases between. CDR3 protein: CASSVGEDNIQYF. The CDR3 nucleotides read TGTGCCAGCAGCGTGGGGGAGGATAACATTCAGTACTTC.

This clonotype has at least ten counts. The V call is TRBV20-1, the J call TRBJ1-5; no clear D gene. CDR3 length: 13 amino acids. Germline CDR1 DFQATT, CDR2 SNEGSKA (reference sequence). The CDR3 reads CSPLSYEDQPQHF. The CDR3 region has the DNA TGCAGCCCGTTAAGCTATGAGGACCAACCCCAGCATTTT.

Ten or more counts support this clonotype. This chain joins TRBV4-1 and TRBJ1-2; D is undetermined. This CDR3 contains 13 residues. V shed 1 base and J shed 6 bases, with 9 bases lying between them. In germline, CDR1 is MGHRA, CDR2 YSYEKL. Here the CDR3 reads CASSQVALDGYTF. CDR3 sequence (DNA): TGCGCCAGCAGCCAAGTGGCCCTCGATGGCTACACCTTC.

The chain joins TRBV10-1 to TRBJ1-5; D gene unclear. CDR1 is WNHNN and CDR2 is SYGVQD in the germline V gene (reference sequence). The CDR3 spans 18 residues. Trimming removed 4 bases at V and 6 bases at J, with 25 bases between. The CDR3 nucleotides read TGCGCCAGCAGTGTCCCGGAGGAGGGCCCGATCATGCGTCAGCCCCAGCATTTT. As protein: CASSVPEEGPIMRQPQHF.

This clonotype was seen at least ten times. V is TRBV29-1 and J is TRBJ2-7; 7 bases align to TRBD1. V was pared by 6 bases and J by 2 bases, with 7 bases of the junction left unmatched. From germline, CDR1 is SQVTM and CDR2 ANQGSEA. The CDR3 runs 13 residues. For the CDR3, the DNA is TGCAGCGTCTCGGACAGGACGACCTACGAGCAGTACTTC. This encodes CSVSDRTTYEQYF.

This clonotype was seen a handful of times. The chain couples TRBV12-5 to TRBJ1-4; 9 bases fit TRBD1. The junction had 8 bases not matched to a gene; V was cut back by 5 bases and J by 7 bases. The CDR3 runs to 15 residues. Germline V gene lookup returns CDR1 LGHNT and CDR2 FRNRAP. The CDR3: CASGGDRAKGEKLFF. The CDR3 DNA reads TGTGCTAGTGGTGGGGACAGGGCGAAGGGTGAAAAACTGTTTTTT. Drawing the rest from reference TRBV12-5 and TRBJ1-4, the complete variable domain is DARVTQTPRHKVTEMGQEVTMRCQPILGHNTVFWYRQTMMQGLELLAYFRNRAPLDDSGMPKDRFSAEMPDATLATLKIQPSEPRDSAVYFCASGGDRAKGEKLFFGSGTQLSVL.

Ten or more counts support this clonotype. The gene calls are TRBV18 and TRBJ2-7, with 8 bases aligning to TRBD1. The junction had 17 bases not matched to a gene; V was cut back by 11 bases and J by 5 bases. The CDR3 spans 15 residues. In germline, CDR1 is KGHSH, CDR2 LQKENI. The CDR3 bases are TGTGCCGCTCACCCGGACAGGGAGGTCCGCAACGAGCAGTACTTC. As protein: CAAHPDREVRNEQYF.

This clonotype was observed a few times. V is TRBV20-1 and J is TRBJ2-1, with D perhaps given as TRBD1 or TRBD2 (5 bases each). The CDR3 sequence is 15 residues long. V lost 3 bases and J 4 bases, leaving 16 bases between the germline ends. Germline CDR1 DFQATT, CDR2 SNEGSKA (reference sequence). The CDR3 DNA is TGCAGTGCTAGGGGGGTGACGGGGTCATACAATGAGCAGTTCTTC. This sequence encodes CSARGVTGSYNEQFF.

The chain links TRBV5-1 to TRBJ1-2, with D possibly TRBD1 on 5 matching bases. The CDR3 is 14 amino acids. CDR1 and CDR2 from the germline V gene are SGHRS and YFSETQ. V was trimmed by 4 bases and J by 8 bases, leaving 18 bases between them. The CDR3, as DNA: TGCGCCAGCAGCACCGATCGAGCTGGGGGAGGCTACACCTTC. Protein product: CASSTDRAGGGYTF. The full variable domain, in which reference TRBV5-1 and TRBJ1-2 provide the parts outside the CDR3, is KAGVTQTPRYLIKTRGQQVTLSCSPISGHRSVSWYQQTPGQGLQFLFEYFSETQRNKGNFPGRFSGRQFSNSRSEMNVSTLELGDSALYLCASSTDRAGGGYTFGSGTRLTVV.

This clonotype has more than one count but fewer than ten. The chain recombines TRBV10-3 with TRBJ2-7; 9 bases align to TRBD1. This CDR3 contains 14 residues. The germline CDR1 and CDR2 sequences are ENHRY and SYGVKD. Trimming cost V 10 bases and J 3 bases; bases outside gene matches: 10. The CDR3: CATNPGQGSYEQYF. The CDR3 DNA reads TGTGCCACCAATCCGGGACAGGGAAGCTACGAGCAGTACTTC.